This T cell receptor beta chain was sequenced for a study of blood T cell repertoires in COVID-19. About the study: T cells, B-cell-depleted T cells, or PBMCs provided the cDNA or gDNA that served as material.

The method was immunoSEQ multiplex PCR; TCRdb's version includes in-frame clones alone and lacks a portion of them. The repertoire has 42,000 or so clones, 65% to 85% of them found once; the top ten carry 35% to 45%. In the case of this clone: At one boundary the junction diverges from the germline segment, which might be a read error.

The clonotype was recovered from a man aged 35 to 55 with active or convalescent COVID-19. The sequenced sample consisted of peripheral blood.

Here the CDR3 reads CASSQAGDTANFGYTF. CDR3 nucleotides: TGTGCCAGCAGCCAAGCGGGGGATACGGCTAACTTTGGCTACACCTTC. This rearrangement joins TRBV3-1 (or the pseudogene TRBV3-2) to TRBJ1-2; D perhaps matches TRBD1 (5 bases). The CDR3 spans 16 residues. Germline V gene sequence: CDR1 LGHDT, CDR2 YNNKEL (reference sequence).